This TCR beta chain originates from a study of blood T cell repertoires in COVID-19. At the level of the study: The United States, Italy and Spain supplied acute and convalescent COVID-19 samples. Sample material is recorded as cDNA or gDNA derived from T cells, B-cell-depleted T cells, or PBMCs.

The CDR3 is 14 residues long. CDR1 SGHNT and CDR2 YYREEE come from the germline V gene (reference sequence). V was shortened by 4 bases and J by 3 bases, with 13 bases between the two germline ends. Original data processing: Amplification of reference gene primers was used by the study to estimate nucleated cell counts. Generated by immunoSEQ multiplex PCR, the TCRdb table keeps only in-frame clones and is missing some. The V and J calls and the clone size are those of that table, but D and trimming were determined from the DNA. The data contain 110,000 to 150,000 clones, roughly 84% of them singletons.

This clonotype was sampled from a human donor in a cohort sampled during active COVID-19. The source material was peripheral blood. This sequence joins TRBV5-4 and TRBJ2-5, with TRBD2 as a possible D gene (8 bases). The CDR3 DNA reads TGTGCCAGCAGCGCGGGGGGACAGAAAGAGACCCAGTACTTC. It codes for CASSAGGQKETQYF.